Each of the 18 T cell receptor beta chains below was sequenced from the same sample in a study of regulatory T cells in long-lasting Graves disease. Construction of TCR beta libraries relied on iRepertoire HTBI primers and on Arm-PCR targeting CDR3 regions. TCRdb called the multiplex PCR reads again in MiXCR, with one record for every CDR3 protein. The sample includes 600,000 to 800,000 distinct CDR3 sequences, around 32% of them seen just once. The time point: persistent/refractory GD, antithyroid drugs over 5 years with positive TRAb. Isolated PBMC RNA provided the starting material for the TCR library. The sequencing used peripheral blood mononuclear cells (PBMCs), collected when the disease was refractory, from a patient treated with antithyroid drugs. The receptor set was obtained from a female donor with Graves disease.

This clonotype was found many times. J is TRBJ1-1 and V is TRBV2; TRBD1 agrees at 8 bases. Germline V gene data show CDR1 as SNHLY and CDR2 as FYNNEI. The CDR3 runs 15 residues. V shed 5 bases, J shed 3 bases, and the junction held 8 bases outside the gene matches. The CDR3 here is CASSLLAGGDTEAFF. The CDR3 bases are TGTGCCAGCAGTCTATTGGCAGGGGGCGACACTGAAGCTTTCTTT.

The chain combines TRBV7-9 with TRBJ2-4; the match to TRBD1 covers 12 bases. This CDR3 contains 17 residues. CDR1 is SEHNR and CDR2 is FQNEAQ in the germline V gene (reference sequence). V shed 5 bases and J 0 bases; nucleotides not matched to a gene: 5. This CDR3 reads CASSKWGQGAAKNIQYF. CDR3 sequence (DNA): TGTGCCAGCAGCAAGTGGGGACAGGGGGCAGCCAAAAACATTCAGTACTTC. The whole variable domain, filled in from reference TRBV7-9 and TRBJ2-4, reads DTGVSQNPRHKITKRGQNVTFRCDPISEHNRLYWYRQTLGQGPEFLTYFQNEAQLEKSRLLSDRFSAERPKGSFSTLEIQRTEQGDSAMYLCASSKWGQGAAKNIQYFGAGTRLSVL.

The chain links TRBV30 to TRBJ2-7; D is perhaps TRBD1 or TRBD2 (5 bases each). The germline V gene has CDR1 GTSNPN and CDR2 SVGIG (reference sequence). The CDR3 loop spans 13 amino acids. V was pared by 0 bases and J by 9 bases, with 15 bases between. The CDR3 here is CAWSVGLSGRQYF. The CDR3, as DNA: TGTGCCTGGAGTGTAGGGCTGTCGGGGCGGCAGTACTTC.

This clonotype was seen repeatedly, ten times or more. The chain has TRBV13 and TRBJ1-6, with 7 bases aligning to TRBD1. The CDR3 extends over 14 amino acids. V was pared by 5 bases and J by 9 bases, with 7 bases of the junction left unmatched. Germline CDR1 and CDR2: PRHDT and FYEKMQ (reference sequence). CDR3 in DNA: TGTGCCAGCAGCCAGGGGGTCGTTTCTTCACCCCTCCACTTT. It codes for CASSQGVVSSPLHF. Full variable domain (rest looked up from reference TRBV13 and TRBJ1-6): AAGVIQSPRHLIKEKRETATLKCYPIPRHDTVYWYQQGPGQDPQFLISFYEKMQSDKGSIPDRFSAQQFSDYHSELNMSSLELGDSALYFCASSQGVVSSPLHFGNGTRLTVT.

This clonotype was detected many times. The chain joins TRBV12-3 or TRBV12-4 to TRBJ1-2; tentative D call: TRBD1 (6 bases). CDR3 length: 14 amino acids. Trimming left V 8 bases short and J 1 base short, with 14 bases between. CDR3 loop: CASGTTTLNYGYTF. The CDR3 DNA sequence: TGTGCCAGCGGGACAACGACGCTTAACTATGGCTACACCTTC.

V and J are TRBV7-9 and TRBJ2-7; TRBD2 aligns across 14 bases. This CDR3 is 17 amino acids long. Germline loops: CDR1 SEHNR, CDR2 FQNEAQ (reference sequence). The trim removed 5 bases at V and 4 bases at J, leaving 10 bases unmatched. CDR3 region: CASSPPAGLAGAYEQYF. CDR3 coding DNA: TGTGCCAGCAGCCCTCCGGCGGGACTAGCGGGAGCATACGAGCAGTACTTC. The full variable domain, its missing parts supplied by reference TRBV7-9 and TRBJ2-7, is DTGVSQNPRHKITKRGQNVTFRCDPISEHNRLYWYRQTLGQGPEFLTYFQNEAQLEKSRLLSDRFSAERPKGSFSTLEIQRTEQGDSAMYLCASSPPAGLAGAYEQYFGPGTRLTVT.

This chain connects TRBV7-8 to TRBJ1-3; TRBD1 aligns across 7 bases. Germline CDR1 and CDR2: SGHVS and FQNEAQ. V was pared by 0 bases and J by 2 bases, with 1 base of the junction left unmatched. The CDR3 has 15 residues. Here the CDR3 reads CASSLAGQAGNTIYF. In DNA, the CDR3 is TGTGCCAGCAGCTTAGCAGGACAGGCTGGAAACACCATATATTTT.

The rearrangement joins TRBV11-2 to TRBJ2-3; 8 positions match TRBD1. Germline CDR1 reads SGHAT; CDR2 reads FQNNGV. The J segment lost 3 bases and the V segment lost 2 bases, leaving 4 bases of the junction unmatched. The CDR3 totals 15 residues. The CDR3 is CASSLQGAETDTQYF. Written as DNA, the CDR3 is TGTGCCAGCAGCTTACAGGGGGCTGAGACAGATACGCAGTATTTT.

The rearrangement uses TRBV19 and TRBJ1-2; maybe TRBD1 (6 bases). Germline CDR1 reads LNHDA; CDR2 reads SQIVND (reference sequence). The CDR3 spans 12 residues. V lost 4 bases and J lost 9, with 12 bases in between. The chain's CDR3 is CASSKTGLSYTF. In DNA form, the CDR3 reads TGTGCCAGTAGTAAGACAGGTCTGAGCTACACCTTC. Full variable domain (rest looked up from reference TRBV19 and TRBJ1-2): DGGITQSPKYLFRKEGQNVTLSCEQNLNHDAMYWYRQDPGQGLRLIYYSQIVNDFQKGDIAEGYSVSREKKESFPLTVTSAQKNPTAFYLCASSKTGLSYTFGSGTRLTVV.

CDR3 sequence reads: CASSGGRAIFYEQYF. Here the CDR3 DNA reads TGTGCCAGCAGTGGGGGCAGGGCCATCTTCTACGAGCAGTACTTC. The chain combines TRBV25-1 with TRBJ2-7, with D perhaps matching TRBD1 (5 bases). Trimming took off 4 bases at V and 3 bases at J, with 16 bases between the two ends. This CDR3 contains 15 residues. Germline CDR1 reads MGHDK; CDR2 reads SYGVNS.

This chain joins TRBV10-3 and TRBJ2-7; D ambiguous. This CDR3 spans 15 amino acids. Per germline, CDR1 ENHRY and CDR2 SYGVKD. V was clipped by 4 bases and J by 4 bases, with 17 bases between them. The CDR3 coding sequence is TGTGCCATCAGTGGATGCCCGAGCACGTTGTACGAGCAGTACTTC. Amino acids: CAISGCPSTLYEQYF.

The sample holds a few counts of this clonotype. One junction end disagrees with the germline gene, perhaps due to a read error. The CDR3 DNA reads TGTGCCAGCAGAACAACGGACAGAAAATTCTTC. Its protein product is CASRTTDRKFF. V gene TRBV2 combines with J gene TRBJ2-4; possibly TRBD1 for D (6 bases). Germline V gene sequence: CDR1 SNHLY, CDR2 FYNNEI. The CDR3 contains 11 residues.

The rearrangement links TRBV30 to TRBJ2-7; 8 nucleotides line up with TRBD1. The CDR3 extends over 14 amino acids. Germline assignment: CDR1 GTSNPN and CDR2 SVGIG (reference sequence). V was pared by 3 bases and J by 5 bases, with 9 bases of the junction left unmatched. CDR3 DNA: TGTGCCTGGAGCCTCCCGGGACAGGCCCACGAGCAGTACTTC. Translating gives CAWSLPGQAHEQYF. Filled out from reference TRBV30 and TRBJ2-7, the complete variable domain reads SQTIHQWPATLVQPVGSPLSLECTVEGTSNPNLYWYRQAAGRGLQLLFYSVGIGQISSEVPQNLSASRPQDRQFILSSKKLLLSDSGFYLCAWSLPGQAHEQYFGPGTRLTVT.

About this clonotype: A much larger clone differs by one base, so this may be a read error. V is TRBV28 and J is TRBJ1-1; D might be TRBD1 (5 bases). CDR1 is MDHEN, CDR2 SYDVKM, per germline. The length of the CDR3 is 15 residues. The CDR3 spells CASRPQSGKGTEALF. The CDR3 DNA is TGTGCCAGCAGGCCACAGTCCGGGAAGGGGACTGAAGCTCTCTTT. The full variable domain, its missing parts supplied by reference TRBV28 and TRBJ1-1, is DVKVTQSSRYLVKRTGEKVFLECVQDMDHENMFWYRQDPGLGLRLIYFSYDVKMKEKGDIPEGYSVSREKKERFSLILESASTNQTSMYLCASRPQSGKGTEALFGQGTRLTVV.

The table lists this clonotype with many counts. This rearrangement joins TRBV6-1 to TRBJ1-2; D perhaps matches TRBD1 (5 bases). The CDR3 contains 15 residues. The V gene lost 1 base and the J gene lost 4 bases, with 13 bases spanning the gap. Germline lookup yields CDR1 MNHNS and CDR2 SASEGT. The CDR3 DNA sequence: TGTGCCAGCAGTGAAGGGGGGGATCCCGGCTATGGCTACACCTTC. Residues: CASSEGGDPGYGYTF.

The chain links TRBV7-2 to TRBJ1-5, with D possibly TRBD1 on 6 matching bases. CDR3 length: 15 residues. V gave up 4 bases and J gave up 2 bases, with 12 bases separating them. From germline, CDR1 is SGHTA and CDR2 FQGNSA. The chain's CDR3 is CASSSGTMGNQPQHF. The CDR3 nucleotides are TGTGCCAGCAGCTCCGGGACAATGGGCAATCAGCCCCAGCATTTT. Variable domain in full (rest from reference TRBV7-2 and TRBJ1-5): GAGVSQSPSNKVTEKGKDVELRCDPISGHTALYWYRQSLGQGLEFLIYFQGNSAPDKSGLPSDRFSAERTGGSVSTLTIQRTQQEDSAVYLCASSSGTMGNQPQHFGDGTRLSIL.

This clonotype was seen only a few times. The V and J genes are TRBV6-1 and TRBJ1-5, with D uncertain. Trimming pared 2 bases from V and 15 bases from J, leaving 11 bases between. CDR1 and CDR2 from the germline V gene are MNHNS and SASEGT. This CDR3 is 11 amino acids long. The CDR3 DNA sequence: TGTGCCAGCAGTGAATTTCGGGGTTTGCATTTT. This sequence encodes CASSEFRGLHF.

This clonotype has a handful of counts. This sequence joins TRBV5-1 and TRBJ2-6; D not resolved. Germline V gene lookup returns CDR1 SGHRS and CDR2 YFSETQ. CDR3 length: 14 amino acids. V lost 4 bases and J lost 2, with 7 bases in between. The CDR3 reads CASSPGAGANVLTF. For the CDR3, the DNA is TGCGCCAGCAGCCCGGGTGCTGGGGCCAACGTCCTGACTTTC.